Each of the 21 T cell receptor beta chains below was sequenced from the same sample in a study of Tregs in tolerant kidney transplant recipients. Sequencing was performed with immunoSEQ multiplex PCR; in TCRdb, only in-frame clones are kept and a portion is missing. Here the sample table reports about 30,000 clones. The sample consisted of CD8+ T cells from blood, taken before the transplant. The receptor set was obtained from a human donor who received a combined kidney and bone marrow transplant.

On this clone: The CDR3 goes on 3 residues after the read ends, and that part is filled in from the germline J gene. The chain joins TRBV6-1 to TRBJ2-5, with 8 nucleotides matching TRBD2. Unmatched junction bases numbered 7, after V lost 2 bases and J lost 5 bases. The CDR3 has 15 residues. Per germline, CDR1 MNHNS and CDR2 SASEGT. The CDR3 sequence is CASSERAGDWETQYF. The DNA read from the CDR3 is TGTGCCAGCAGTGAACGAGCGGGGGACTGGGAGACC.

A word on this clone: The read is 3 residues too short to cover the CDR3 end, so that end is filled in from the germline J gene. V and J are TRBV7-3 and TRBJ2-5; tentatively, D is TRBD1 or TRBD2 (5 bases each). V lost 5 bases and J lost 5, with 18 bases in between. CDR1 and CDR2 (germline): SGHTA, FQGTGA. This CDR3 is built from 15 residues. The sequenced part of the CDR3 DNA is TGTGCCAGCAGCCCAGGGAGTGGGTCGGCCGAGACC. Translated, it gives CASSPGSGSAET. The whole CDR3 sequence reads CASSPGSGSAETQYF.

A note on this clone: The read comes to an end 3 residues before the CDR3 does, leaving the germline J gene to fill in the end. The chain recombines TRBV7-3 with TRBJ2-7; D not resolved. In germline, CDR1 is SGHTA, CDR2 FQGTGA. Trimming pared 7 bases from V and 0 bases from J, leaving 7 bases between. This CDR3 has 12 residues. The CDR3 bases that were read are TGTGCCAGCACCCAAAACTCCTACGAG. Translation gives CASTQNSYE. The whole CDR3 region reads CASTQNSYEQYF.

The CDR3 bases that were read are TGTGCCAGCAGATCGACTATCCTAGGGGATACG. It translates to CASRSTILGDT. In full, the CDR3 is CASRSTILGDTQYF. The V and J genes are TRBV2 and TRBJ2-3; TRBD2 might be the D (5 bases). The read terminates 3 residues ahead of where the CDR3 ends, so the germline J gene completes it. CDR1 and CDR2 from the germline V gene are SNHLY and FYNNEI. With 6 bases removed from V and 6 bases from J, the gap between germline ends came to 16 bases. The CDR3 is 14 residues long.

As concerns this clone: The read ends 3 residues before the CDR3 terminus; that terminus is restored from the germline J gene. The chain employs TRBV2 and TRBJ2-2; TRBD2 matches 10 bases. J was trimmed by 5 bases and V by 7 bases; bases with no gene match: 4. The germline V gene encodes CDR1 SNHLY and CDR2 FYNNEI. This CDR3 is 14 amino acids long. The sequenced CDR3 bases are TGTGCCAGCAATAAGCGGGAGGGAACCGGGGAG. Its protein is CASNKREGTGE. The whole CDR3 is CASNKREGTGELFF.

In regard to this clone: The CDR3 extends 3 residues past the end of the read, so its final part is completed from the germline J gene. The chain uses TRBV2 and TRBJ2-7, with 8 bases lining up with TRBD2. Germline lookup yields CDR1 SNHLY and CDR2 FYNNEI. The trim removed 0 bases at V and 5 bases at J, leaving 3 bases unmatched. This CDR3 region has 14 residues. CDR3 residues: CASSEAGGGHEQYF. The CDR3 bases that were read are TGTGCCAGCAGTGAAGCCGGGGGGGGCCACGAG.

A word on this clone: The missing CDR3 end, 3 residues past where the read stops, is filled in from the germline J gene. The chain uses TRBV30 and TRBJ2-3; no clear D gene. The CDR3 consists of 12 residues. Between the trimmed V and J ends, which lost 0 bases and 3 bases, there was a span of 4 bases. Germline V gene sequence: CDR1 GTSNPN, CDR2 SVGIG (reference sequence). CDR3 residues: CAWSVQTDTQYF. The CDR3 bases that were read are TGTGCCTGGAGTGTACAGACAGATACG.

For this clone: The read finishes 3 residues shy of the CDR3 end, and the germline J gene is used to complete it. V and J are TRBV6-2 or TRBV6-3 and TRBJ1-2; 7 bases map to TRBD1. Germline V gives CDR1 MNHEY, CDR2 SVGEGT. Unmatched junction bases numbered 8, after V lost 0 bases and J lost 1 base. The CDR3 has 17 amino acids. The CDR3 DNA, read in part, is TGTGCCAGCAGTTACTCCCCAGGGACAGTTTATAACTATGGC. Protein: CASSYSPGTVYNYG. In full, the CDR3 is CASSYSPGTVYNYGYTF.

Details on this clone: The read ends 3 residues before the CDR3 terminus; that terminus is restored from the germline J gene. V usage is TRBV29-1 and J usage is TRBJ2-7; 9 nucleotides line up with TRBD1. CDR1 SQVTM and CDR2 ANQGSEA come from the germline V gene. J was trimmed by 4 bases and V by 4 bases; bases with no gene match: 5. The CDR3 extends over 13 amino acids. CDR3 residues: CSVVRDRVYEQYF. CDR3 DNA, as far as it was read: TGCAGCGTTGTAAGGGACAGGGTTTACGAG.

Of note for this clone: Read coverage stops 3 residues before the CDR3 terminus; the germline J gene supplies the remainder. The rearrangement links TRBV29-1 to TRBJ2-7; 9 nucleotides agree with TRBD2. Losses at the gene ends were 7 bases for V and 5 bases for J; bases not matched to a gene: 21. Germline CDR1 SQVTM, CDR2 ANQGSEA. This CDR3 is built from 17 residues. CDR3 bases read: TGCAGCGCTGCTACCGGGCTAGCGGGGCTGTGGGTCAACGAG. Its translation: CSAATGLAGLWVNE. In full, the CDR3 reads CSAATGLAGLWVNEQYF.

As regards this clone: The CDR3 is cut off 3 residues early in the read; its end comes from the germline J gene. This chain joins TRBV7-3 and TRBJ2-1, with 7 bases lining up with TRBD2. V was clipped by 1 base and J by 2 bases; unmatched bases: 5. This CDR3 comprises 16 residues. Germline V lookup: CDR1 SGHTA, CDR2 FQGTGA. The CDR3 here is CASSLRFAGAYNEQFF. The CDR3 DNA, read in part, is TGTGCCAGCAGCTTAAGGTTCGCGGGGGCCTACAATGAG. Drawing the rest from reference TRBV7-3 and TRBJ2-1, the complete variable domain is GAGVSQTPSNKVTEKGKYVELRCDPISGHTALYWYRQSLGQGPEFLIYFQGTGAADDSGLPNDRFFAVRPEGSVSTLKIQRTERGDSAVYLCASSLRFAGAYNEQFFGPGTRLTVL.

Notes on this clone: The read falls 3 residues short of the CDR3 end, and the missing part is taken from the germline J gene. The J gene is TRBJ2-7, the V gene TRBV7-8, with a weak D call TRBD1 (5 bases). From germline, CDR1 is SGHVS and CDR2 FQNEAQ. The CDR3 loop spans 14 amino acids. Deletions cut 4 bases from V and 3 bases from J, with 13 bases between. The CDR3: CASSSWEGDYEQYF. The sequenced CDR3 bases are TGTGCCAGCAGCTCCTGGGAAGGGGACTACGAG.

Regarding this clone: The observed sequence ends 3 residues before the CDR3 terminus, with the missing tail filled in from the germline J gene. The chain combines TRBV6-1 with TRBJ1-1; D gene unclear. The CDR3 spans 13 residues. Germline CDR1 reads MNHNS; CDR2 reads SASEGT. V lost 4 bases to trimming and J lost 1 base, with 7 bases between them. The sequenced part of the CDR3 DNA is TGTGCCAGCAGTGGAGGCTGGAACACTGAA. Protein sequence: CASSGGWNTE. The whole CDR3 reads CASSGGWNTEAFF.

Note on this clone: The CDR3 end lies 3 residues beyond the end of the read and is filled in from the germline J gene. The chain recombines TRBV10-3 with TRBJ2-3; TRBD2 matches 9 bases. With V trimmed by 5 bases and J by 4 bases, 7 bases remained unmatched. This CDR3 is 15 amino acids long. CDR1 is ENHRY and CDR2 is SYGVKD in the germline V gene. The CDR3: CAISLAGEFADTQYF. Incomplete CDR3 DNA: TGTGCCATCAGTTTAGCGGGAGAATTTGCAGATACG.

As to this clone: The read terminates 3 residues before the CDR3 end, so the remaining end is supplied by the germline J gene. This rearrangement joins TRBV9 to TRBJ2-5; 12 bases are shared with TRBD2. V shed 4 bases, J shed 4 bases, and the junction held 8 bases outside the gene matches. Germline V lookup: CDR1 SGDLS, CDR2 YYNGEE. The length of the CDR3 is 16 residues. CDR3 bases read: TGTGCCAGCAGCACTCGACTAGCGGGAGCCCGAGAGACC. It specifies CASSTRLAGARET. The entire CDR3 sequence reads CASSTRLAGARETQYF.

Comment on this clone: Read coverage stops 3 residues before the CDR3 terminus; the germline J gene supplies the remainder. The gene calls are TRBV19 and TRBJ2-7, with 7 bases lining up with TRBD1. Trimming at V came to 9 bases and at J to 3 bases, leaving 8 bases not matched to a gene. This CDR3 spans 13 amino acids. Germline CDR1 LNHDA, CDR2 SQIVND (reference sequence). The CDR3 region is CARGTAQNYEQYF. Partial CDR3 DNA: TGTGCCAGAGGGACAGCACAAAACTACGAG.

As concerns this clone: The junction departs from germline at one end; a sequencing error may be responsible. The CDR3 bases that were read are TGTGCTAGCAGCTTAGAGCTGGCGGGGCCGAACACCGGGGAG. It is translated as CASSLELAGPNTGE. The full CDR3 sequence reads CASSLELAGPNTGELFF. This chain uses TRBV7-7 with TRBJ2-2, with a weak D call TRBD2 (6 bases). The observed sequence ends 3 residues before the CDR3 terminus, with the missing tail filled in from the germline J gene. CDR3 length: 17 amino acids. Germline V gene lookup returns CDR1 SSHAT and CDR2 FNYEAQ (reference sequence).

The part of the CDR3 DNA that was read is TGCAGTGCTACCCGGACTAGCGAACCCACAGATACG. Translation: CSATRTSEPTDT. In full, the CDR3 reads CSATRTSEPTDTQYF. The chain links TRBV20-1 to TRBJ2-3; 9 bases are a match to TRBD2. The read ends 3 residues early relative to the CDR3; the germline J gene fills the gap. The CDR3 loop spans 15 amino acids. Germline CDR1 is DFQATT and CDR2 is SNEGSKA (reference sequence). V shed 4 bases, J shed 2 bases, and the junction held 7 bases outside the gene matches.

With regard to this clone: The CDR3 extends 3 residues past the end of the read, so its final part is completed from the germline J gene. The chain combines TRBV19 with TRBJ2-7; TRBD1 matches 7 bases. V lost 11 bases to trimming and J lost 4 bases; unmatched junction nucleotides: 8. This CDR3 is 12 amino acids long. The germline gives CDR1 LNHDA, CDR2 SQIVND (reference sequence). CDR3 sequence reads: CASTGNSYEQYF. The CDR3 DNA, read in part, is TGTGCCTCGACAGGGAACTCTTACGAG.

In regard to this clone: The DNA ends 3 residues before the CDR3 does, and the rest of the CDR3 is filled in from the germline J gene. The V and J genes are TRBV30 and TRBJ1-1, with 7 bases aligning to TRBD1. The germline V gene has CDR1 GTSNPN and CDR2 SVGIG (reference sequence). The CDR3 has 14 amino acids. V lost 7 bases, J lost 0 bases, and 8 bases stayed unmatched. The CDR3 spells CAFVGQNMNTEAFF. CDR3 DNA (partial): TGTGCCTTCGTGGGACAGAACATGAACACTGAA.

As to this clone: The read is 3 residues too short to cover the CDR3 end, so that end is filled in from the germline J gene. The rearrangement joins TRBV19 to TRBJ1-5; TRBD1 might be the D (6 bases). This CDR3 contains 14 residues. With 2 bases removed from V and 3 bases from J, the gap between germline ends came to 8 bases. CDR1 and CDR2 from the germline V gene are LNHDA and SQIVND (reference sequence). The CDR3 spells CASSIQGYNQPQHF. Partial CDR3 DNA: TGTGCCAGTAGTATACAGGGGTACAATCAGCCC. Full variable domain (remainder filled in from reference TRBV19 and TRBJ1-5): DGGITQSPKYLFRKEGQNVTLSCEQNLNHDAMYWYRQDPGQGLRLIYYSQIVNDFQKGDIAEGYSVSREKKESFPLTVTSAQKNPTAFYLCASSIQGYNQPQHFGDGTRLSIL.